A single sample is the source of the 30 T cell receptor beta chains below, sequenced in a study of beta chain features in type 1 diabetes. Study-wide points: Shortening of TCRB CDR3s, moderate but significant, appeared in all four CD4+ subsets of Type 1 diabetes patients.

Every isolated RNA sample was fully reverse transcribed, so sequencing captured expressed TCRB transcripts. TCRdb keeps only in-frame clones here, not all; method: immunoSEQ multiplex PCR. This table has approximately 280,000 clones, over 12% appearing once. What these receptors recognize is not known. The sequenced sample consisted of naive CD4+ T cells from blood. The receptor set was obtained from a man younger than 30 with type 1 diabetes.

CDR3 protein: CASRPGGTRYEQYF. Here the CDR3 DNA reads TGTGCCAGCAGACCAGGGGGGACACGCTACGAGCAGTACTTC. The V call is TRBV7-2, the J call TRBJ2-7, with D possibly matching TRBD1 (7 bases). V dropped 6 bases and J dropped 3 bases, with 15 bases sitting between them. Germline-derived CDR1 and CDR2 are SGHTA and FQGNSA. This CDR3 contains 14 residues.

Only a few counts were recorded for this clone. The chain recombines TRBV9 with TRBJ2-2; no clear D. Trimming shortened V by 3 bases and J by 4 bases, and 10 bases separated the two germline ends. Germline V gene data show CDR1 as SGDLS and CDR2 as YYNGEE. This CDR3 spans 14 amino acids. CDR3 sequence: CASSGSKLTGELFF. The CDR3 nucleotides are TGTGCCAGCAGCGGGTCCAAACTCACCGGGGAGCTGTTTTTT. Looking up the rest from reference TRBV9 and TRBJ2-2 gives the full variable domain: DSGVTQTPKHLITATGQRVTLRCSPRSGDLSVYWYQQSLDQGLQFLIQYYNGEERAKGNILERFSAQQFPDLHSELNLSSLELGDSALYFCASSGSKLTGELFFGEGSRLTVL.

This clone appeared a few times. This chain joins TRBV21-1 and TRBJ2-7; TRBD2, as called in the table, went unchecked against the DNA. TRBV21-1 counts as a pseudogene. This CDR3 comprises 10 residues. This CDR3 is CASSYYEQYF. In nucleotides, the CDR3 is TGTGCCAGCAGCTACTACGAGCAGTACTTC.

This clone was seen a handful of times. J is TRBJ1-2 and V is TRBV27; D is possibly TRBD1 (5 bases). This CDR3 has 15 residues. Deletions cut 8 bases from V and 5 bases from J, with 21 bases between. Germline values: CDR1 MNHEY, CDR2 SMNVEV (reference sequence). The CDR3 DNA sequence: TGTGCCAGCGCCCCCGGCCCCGGACAAAGATATGGCTACACCTTC. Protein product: CASAPGPGQRYGYTF.

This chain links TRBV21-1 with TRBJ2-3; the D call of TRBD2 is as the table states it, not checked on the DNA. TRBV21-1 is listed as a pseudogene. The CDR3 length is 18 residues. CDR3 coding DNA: TGTGCCAGCAGCGCGGGAGGGACTAGCGGAACTAGCACAGATACGCAGTATTTT. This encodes CASSAGGTSGTSTDTQYF.

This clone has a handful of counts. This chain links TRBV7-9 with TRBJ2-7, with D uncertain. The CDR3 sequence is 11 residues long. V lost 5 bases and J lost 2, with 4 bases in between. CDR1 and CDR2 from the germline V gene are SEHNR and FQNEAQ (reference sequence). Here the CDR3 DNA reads TGTGCCAGCAGCCTTACCTACGAGCAGTACTTC. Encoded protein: CASSLTYEQYF. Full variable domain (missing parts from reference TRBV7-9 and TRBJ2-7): DTGVSQNPRHKITKRGQNVTFRCDPISEHNRLYWYRQTLGQGPEFLTYFQNEAQLEKSRLLSDRFSAERPKGSFSTLEIQRTEQGDSAMYLCASSLTYEQYFGPGTRLTVT.

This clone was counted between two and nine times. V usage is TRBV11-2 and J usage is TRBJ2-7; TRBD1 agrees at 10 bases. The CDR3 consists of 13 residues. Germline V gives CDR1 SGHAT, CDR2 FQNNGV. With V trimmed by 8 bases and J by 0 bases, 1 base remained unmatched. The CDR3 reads CASGTGVSYEQYF. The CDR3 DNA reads TGTGCCAGCGGGACAGGGGTCTCCTACGAGCAGTACTTC.

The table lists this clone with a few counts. CDR3 protein: CASSPGTRSGELFF. As DNA, the CDR3 is TGTGCCAGCAGTCCTGGAACTAGGAGCGGGGAGCTGTTTTTT. The chain uses TRBV6-5 and TRBJ2-2, with D possibly TRBD2 on 5 matching bases. Trimming removed 5 bases from V and 7 bases from J, with 14 bases in between. In germline, CDR1 is MNHEY, CDR2 SVGAGI. There are 14 residues in the CDR3.

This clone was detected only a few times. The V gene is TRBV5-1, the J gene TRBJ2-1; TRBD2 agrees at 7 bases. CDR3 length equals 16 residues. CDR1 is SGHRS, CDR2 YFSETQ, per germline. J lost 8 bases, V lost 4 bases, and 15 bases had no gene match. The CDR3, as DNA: TGCGCCAGCAGCGGAACCGGGACTACCATTTTACATGAGCAGTTCTTC. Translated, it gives CASSGTGTTILHEQFF.

The CDR3 bases are TGTGCCAGCAGCGTAGTTAAAGCGGGGGGGCACACAGATACGCAGTATTTT. Amino acid sequence: CASSVVKAGGHTDTQYF. The chain joins TRBV9 to TRBJ2-3, with 10 bases lining up with TRBD2. Germline CDR1 is SGDLS and CDR2 is YYNGEE. V lost 0 bases to trimming and J lost 2 bases; unmatched junction nucleotides: 6. The CDR3 is 17 amino acids.

CDR3 bases: TGTGCCAGCATCGGGGGACAGGGCTACGAGCAGTACTTC. The encoded protein is CASIGGQGYEQYF. J is TRBJ2-7 and V is TRBV2; 9 nucleotides match TRBD1. This CDR3 comprises 13 residues. In germline, CDR1 is SNHLY, CDR2 FYNNEI. Trimming took 7 bases from V and 3 from J; bases not matched to a gene: 4.

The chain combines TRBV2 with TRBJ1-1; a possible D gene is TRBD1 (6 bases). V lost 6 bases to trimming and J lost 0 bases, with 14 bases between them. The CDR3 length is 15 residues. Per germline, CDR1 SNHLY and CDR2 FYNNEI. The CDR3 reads CASSTGIMLNTEAFF. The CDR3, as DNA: TGTGCCAGCAGCACAGGGATTATGTTGAACACTGAAGCTTTCTTT.

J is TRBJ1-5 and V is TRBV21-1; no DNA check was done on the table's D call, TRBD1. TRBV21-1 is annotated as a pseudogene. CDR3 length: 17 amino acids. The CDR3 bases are TGTGCCAGCAGCAACTGCCGTCAGGCTTATAGCAATCAGCCCCAGCATTTT. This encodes CASSNCRQAYSNQPQHF.

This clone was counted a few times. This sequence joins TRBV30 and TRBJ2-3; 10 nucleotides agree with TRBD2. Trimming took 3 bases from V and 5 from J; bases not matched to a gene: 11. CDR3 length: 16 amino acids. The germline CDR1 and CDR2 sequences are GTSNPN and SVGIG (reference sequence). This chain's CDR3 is CAWSASLAGVGDTQYF. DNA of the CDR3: TGTGCCTGGAGCGCGAGTCTAGCGGGAGTAGGAGATACGCAGTATTTT.

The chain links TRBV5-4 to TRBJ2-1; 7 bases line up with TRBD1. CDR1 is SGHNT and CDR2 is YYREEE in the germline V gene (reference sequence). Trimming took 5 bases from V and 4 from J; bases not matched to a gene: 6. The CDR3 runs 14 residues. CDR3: CASRPGTEYNEQFF. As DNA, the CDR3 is TGTGCCAGCAGACCCGGGACAGAGTACAATGAGCAGTTCTTC.

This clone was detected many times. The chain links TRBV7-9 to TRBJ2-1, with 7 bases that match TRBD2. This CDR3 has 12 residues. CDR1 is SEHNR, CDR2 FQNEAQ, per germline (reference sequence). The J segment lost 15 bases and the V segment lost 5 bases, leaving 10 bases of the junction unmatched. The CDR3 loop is CASSPLGEGWFF. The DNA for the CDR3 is TGTGCCAGCAGCCCGCTGGGGGAGGGGTGGTTCTTC.

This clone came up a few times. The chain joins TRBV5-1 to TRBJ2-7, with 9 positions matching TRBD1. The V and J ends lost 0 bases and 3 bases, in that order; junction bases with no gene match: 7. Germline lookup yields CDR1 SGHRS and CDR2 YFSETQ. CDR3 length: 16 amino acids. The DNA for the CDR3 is TGCGCCAGCAGCTTGGCCGGGACAGGGAGCTACTACGAGCAGTACTTC. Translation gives CASSLAGTGSYYEQYF.

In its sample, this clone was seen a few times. In DNA, the CDR3 is TGTGCCAGCAGTTTCACATTACAGGGAAAACTGTTTTTT. Translation: CASSFTLQGKLFF. The chain is built from TRBV28 and TRBJ1-4; D might be TRBD1 (6 bases). Trimming took 3 bases from V and 10 from J, leaving 12 bases between them. The CDR3 spans 13 residues. CDR1 and CDR2 from the germline V gene are MDHEN and SYDVKM.

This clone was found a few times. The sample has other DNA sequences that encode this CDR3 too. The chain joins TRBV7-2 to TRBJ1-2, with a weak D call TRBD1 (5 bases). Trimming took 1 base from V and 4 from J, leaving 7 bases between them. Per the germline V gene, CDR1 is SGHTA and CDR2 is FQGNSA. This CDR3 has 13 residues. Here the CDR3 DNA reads TGTGCCAGCAGCTTAGGTCAGGGCTATGGCTACACCTTC. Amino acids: CASSLGQGYGYTF. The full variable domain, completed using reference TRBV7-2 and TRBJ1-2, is GAGVSQSPSNKVTEKGKDVELRCDPISGHTALYWYRQSLGQGLEFLIYFQGNSAPDKSGLPSDRFSAERTGGSVSTLTIQRTQQEDSAVYLCASSLGQGYGYTFGSGTRLTVV.

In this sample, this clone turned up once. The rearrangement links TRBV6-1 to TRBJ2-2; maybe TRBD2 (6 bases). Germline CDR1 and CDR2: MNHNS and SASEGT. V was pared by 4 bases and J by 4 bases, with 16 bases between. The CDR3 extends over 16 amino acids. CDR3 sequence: CASSVLGRGGTGELFF. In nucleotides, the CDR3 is TGTGCCAGCAGTGTACTTGGGCGGGGAGGCACCGGGGAGCTGTTTTTT.

CDR3 amino acids: CASSPSEGASTDTQYF. As DNA, the CDR3 is TGTGCCAGCTCACCATCGGAGGGGGCTAGCACAGATACGCAGTATTTT. The chain uses TRBV18 and TRBJ2-3, with a tentative D call TRBD1 (7 bases). CDR1 KGHSH and CDR2 LQKENI come from the germline V gene. Trimming stripped 2 bases from V and 0 bases from J, with 12 bases between. CDR3 length equals 16 residues.

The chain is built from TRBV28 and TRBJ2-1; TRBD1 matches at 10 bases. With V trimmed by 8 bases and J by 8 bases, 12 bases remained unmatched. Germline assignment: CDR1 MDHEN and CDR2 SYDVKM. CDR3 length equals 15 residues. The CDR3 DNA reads TGTGCCAGCGGAGCTTCCGGGACAGGGGATCATGAGCAGTTCTTC. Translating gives CASGASGTGDHEQFF.

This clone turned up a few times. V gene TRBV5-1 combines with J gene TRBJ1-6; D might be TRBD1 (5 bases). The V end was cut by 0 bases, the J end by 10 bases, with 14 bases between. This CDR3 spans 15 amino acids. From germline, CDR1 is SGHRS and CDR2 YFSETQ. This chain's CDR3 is CASSLEEGLGSPLHF. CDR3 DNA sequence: TGCGCCAGCAGCTTGGAGGAGGGGCTGGGGTCACCCCTCCACTTT. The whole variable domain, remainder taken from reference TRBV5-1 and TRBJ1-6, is KAGVTQTPRYLIKTRGQQVTLSCSPISGHRSVSWYQQTPGQGLQFLFEYFSETQRNKGNFPGRFSGRQFSNSRSEMNVSTLELGDSALYLCASSLEEGLGSPLHFGNGTRLTVT.

The CDR3 protein is CSVSGRLSYNEQFF. CDR3 nucleotide sequence: TGCAGCGTTAGCGGACGGTTATCCTACAATGAGCAGTTCTTC. This chain joins TRBV29-1 and TRBJ2-1; perhaps TRBD2 as D (5 bases). V lost 5 bases to trimming and J lost 1 base, with 12 bases between them. From germline, CDR1 is SQVTM and CDR2 ANQGSEA. This CDR3 has 14 residues.

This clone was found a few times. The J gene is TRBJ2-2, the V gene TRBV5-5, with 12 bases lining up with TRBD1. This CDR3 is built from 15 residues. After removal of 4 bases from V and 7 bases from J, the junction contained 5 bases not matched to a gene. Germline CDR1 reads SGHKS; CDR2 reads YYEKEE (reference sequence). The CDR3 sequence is CASSPGTGGFGELFF. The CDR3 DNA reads TGTGCCAGCAGCCCCGGGACAGGGGGCTTCGGGGAGCTGTTTTTT.

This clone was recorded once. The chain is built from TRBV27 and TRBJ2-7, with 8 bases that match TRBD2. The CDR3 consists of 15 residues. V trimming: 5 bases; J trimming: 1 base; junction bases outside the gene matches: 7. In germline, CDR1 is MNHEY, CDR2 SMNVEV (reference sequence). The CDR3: CASSTLAAGSYEQYF. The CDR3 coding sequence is TGTGCCAGCAGTACACTAGCGGCGGGGTCCTACGAGCAGTACTTC.

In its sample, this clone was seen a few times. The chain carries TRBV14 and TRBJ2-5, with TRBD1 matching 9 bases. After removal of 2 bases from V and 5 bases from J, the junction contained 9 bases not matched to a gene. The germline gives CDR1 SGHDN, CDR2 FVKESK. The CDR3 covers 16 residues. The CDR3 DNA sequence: TGTGCCAGCAGCCAACACCGGGACAGGGAGGTTGAGACCCAGTACTTC. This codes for CASSQHRDREVETQYF.

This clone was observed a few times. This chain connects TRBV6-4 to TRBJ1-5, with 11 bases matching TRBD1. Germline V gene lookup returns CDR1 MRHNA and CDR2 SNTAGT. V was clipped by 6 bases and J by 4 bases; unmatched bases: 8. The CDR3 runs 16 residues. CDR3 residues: CASSYGQGARNQPQHF. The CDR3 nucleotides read TGTGCCAGCAGCTATGGACAGGGGGCGCGTAATCAGCCCCAGCATTTT.

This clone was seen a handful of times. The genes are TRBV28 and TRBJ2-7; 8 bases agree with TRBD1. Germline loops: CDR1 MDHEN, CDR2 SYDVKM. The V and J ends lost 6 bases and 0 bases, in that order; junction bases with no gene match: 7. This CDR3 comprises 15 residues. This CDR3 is CASRNAGTGSYEQYF. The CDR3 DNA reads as TGTGCCAGCAGGAACGCCGGGACAGGCTCCTACGAGCAGTACTTC. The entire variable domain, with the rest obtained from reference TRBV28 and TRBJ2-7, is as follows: DVKVTQSSRYLVKRTGEKVFLECVQDMDHENMFWYRQDPGLGLRLIYFSYDVKMKEKGDIPEGYSVSREKKERFSLILESASTNQTSMYLCASRNAGTGSYEQYFGPGTRLTVT.

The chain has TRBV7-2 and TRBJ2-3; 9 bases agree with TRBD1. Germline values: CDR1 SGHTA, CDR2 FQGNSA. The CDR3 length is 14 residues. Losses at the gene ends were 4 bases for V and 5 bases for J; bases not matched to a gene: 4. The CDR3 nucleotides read TGTGCCAGCAGCTCCAGGACAGGGGAAGATACGCAGTATTTT. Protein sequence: CASSSRTGEDTQYF.